This entry is about one T cell receptor (beta chain). Its antigen remains unidentified. Within one base of it there is no much larger clone, and no base qualities were kept. Trimming leaves V shorter by 2 bases and J shorter by 2 bases, with the junction holding 3 bases beyond the gene matches. CDR1 SGHRS and CDR2 YFSETQ were looked up in the germline V gene. Counted from cysteine to phenylalanine, this CDR3 has 15 amino acids. The sequence is cut down to CDR3 DNA, 45 bases in frame from base 1. TCRbeta CDR3 regions were amplified from genomic DNA by means of the immunoSEQ Assay, a bias-controlled multiplex PCR. Processing in the source paper ran as follows. The number of nucleated cells in each sample was estimated by amplification of reference gene primers within the assay. To quantify the absolute abundance of each unique TCRbeta CDR3 rearrangement, sequence reads were collapsed and filtered. Productive Simpson clonality was computed per sample as the square root of Simpson's diversity index over productive rearrangements. What TCRdb holds here is the immuneACCESS table cut down to in-frame rearrangements. Part of the clones is not present; checked against another copy, under half of the missing clones reflect an unresolved V gene, and the others are unexplained. The V and J calls and clone size are taken from that table; D and trimming were inferred from the DNA. The sample has approximately 13,000 clones on record, around 71% of them singletons. The top ten hold 6.1% of the sample.

The source of the sample is a study of blood T cell repertoires in COVID-19 (TCRdb year 2020). Study-level background: The collaborator samples originated in the United States, Italy and Spain and spanned the acute and convalescent phases of COVID-19. Samples were obtained from the ongoing ImmuneRACE study (first 160 participants) and from 1,000 to 1,500 subjects provided by 6 global collaborators. The repertoires were released in a freely available public database meant as a resource for research on the immune response to SARS-CoV-2. The sample metadata nearly always contained a de-identified subject ID, COVID-19 status, age in years and sex. Subjects who had been exposed to COVID-19, were actively infected with it, or had recovered from it provided the deeply sampled blood TCRbeta repertoires that made up the dataset. The material from the prospective study consisted of cDNA or gDNA derived from T cells, B-cell-depleted T cells, or PBMCs. HLA class I and class II types, where available, came from metadata supplied by the sample provider rather than from assay-based typing.

Overall study outcomes, separate from this receptor: How much clinical and demographic metadata was included differed by source and by participant, and the metadata was provided uncurated.

One collaborating source in Seattle enrolled patients during active infection and followed them longitudinally through the course of disease. The collaborating institutions used their own protocols to collect whole blood in K2EDTA tubes. For TCRbeta analysis, collaborator samples were shipped as frozen whole blood, as isolated PBMCs, or as DNA extracted from either sample type. Material: peripheral blood. This receptor was taken from a man aged 55-75 years with COVID-19, enrolled during active disease. The chain is assembled from TRBV5-1 and TRBJ2-7, and 11 bases in between align with TRBD2. The encoded CDR3 is CASSFGTSGTYEQYF. The DNA sequence reads TGCGCCAGCAGCTTCGGGACTAGCGGAACCTACGAGCAGTACTTC.